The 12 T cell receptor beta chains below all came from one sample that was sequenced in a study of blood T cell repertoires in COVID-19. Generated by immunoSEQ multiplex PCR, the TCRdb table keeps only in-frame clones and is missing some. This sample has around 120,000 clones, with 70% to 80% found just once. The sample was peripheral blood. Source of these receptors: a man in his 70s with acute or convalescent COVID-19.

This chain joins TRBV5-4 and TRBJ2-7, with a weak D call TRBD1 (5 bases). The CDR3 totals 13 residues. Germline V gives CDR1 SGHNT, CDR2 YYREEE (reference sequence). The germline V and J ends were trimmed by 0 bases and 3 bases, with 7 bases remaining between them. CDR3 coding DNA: TGTGCCAGCAGCTTGGAGACAGACTACGAGCAGTACTTC. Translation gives CASSLETDYEQYF.

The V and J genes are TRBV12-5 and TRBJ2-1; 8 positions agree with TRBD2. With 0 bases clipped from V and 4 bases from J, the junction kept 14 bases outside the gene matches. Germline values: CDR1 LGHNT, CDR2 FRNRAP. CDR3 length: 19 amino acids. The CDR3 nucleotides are TGTGCTAGTGGTTTGGTACCTGACGGGAGGGCCGGGTTTTACAATGAGCAGTTCTTC. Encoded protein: CASGLVPDGRAGFYNEQFF.

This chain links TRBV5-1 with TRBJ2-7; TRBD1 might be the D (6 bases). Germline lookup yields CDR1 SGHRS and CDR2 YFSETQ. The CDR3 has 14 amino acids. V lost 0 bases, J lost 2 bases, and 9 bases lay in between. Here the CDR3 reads CASSLDGQTYEQYF. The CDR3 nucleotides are TGCGCCAGCAGCTTGGACGGACAGACCTACGAGCAGTACTTC. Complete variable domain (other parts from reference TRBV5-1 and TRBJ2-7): KAGVTQTPRYLIKTRGQQVTLSCSPISGHRSVSWYQQTPGQGLQFLFEYFSETQRNKGNFPGRFSGRQFSNSRSEMNVSTLELGDSALYLCASSLDGQTYEQYFGPGTRLTVT.

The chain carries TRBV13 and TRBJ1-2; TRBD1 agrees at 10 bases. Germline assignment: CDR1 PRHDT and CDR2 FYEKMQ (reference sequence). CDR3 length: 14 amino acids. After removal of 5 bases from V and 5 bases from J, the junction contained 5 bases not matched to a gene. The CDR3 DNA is TGTGCCAGCAGCCTTCGGACAGGGGGATATGGCTACACCTTC. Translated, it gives CASSLRTGGYGYTF.

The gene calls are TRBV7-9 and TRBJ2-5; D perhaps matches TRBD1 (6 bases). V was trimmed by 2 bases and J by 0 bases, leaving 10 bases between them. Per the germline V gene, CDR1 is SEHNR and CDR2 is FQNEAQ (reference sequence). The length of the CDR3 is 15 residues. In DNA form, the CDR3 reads TGTGCCAGCAGCTTAAACGGACAGTACCAAGAGACCCAGTACTTC. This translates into CASSLNGQYQETQYF.

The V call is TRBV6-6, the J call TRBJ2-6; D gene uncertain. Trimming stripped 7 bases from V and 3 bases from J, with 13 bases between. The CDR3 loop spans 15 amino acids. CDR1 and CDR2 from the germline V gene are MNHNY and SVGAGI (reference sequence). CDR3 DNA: TGTGCCAGCACCCCAATGGCAGGTGGGGCCAACGTCCTGACTTTC. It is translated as CASTPMAGGANVLTF.

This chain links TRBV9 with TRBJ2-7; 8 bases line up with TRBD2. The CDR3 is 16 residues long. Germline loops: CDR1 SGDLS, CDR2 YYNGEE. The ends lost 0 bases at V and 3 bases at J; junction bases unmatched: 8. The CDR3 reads CASSVVNGRARYEQYF. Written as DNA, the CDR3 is TGTGCCAGCAGCGTAGTTAACGGGAGGGCGCGCTACGAGCAGTACTTC.

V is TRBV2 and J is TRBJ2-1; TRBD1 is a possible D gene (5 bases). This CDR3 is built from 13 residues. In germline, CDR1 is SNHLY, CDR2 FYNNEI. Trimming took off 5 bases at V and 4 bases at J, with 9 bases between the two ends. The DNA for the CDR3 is TGTGCCAGCAGTATCCACAGGTACAATGAGCAGTTCTTC. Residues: CASSIHRYNEQFF.

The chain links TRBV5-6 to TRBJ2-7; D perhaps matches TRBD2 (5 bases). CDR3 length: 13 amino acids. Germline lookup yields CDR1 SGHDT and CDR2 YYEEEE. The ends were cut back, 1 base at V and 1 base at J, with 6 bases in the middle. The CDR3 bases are TGTGCCAGCAGCTTGCGGGGATCCTACGAGCAGTACTTC. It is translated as CASSLRGSYEQYF.

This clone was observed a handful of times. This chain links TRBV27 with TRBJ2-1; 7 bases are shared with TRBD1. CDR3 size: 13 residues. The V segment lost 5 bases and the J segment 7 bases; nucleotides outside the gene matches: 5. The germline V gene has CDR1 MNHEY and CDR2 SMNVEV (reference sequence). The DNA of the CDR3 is TGTGCCAGCAGTACTACACAGGGGAATGAGCAGTTCTTC. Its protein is CASSTTQGNEQFF.

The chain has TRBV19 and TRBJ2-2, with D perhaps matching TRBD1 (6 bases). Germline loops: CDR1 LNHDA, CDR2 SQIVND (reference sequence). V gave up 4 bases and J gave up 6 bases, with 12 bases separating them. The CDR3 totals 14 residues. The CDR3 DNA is TGTGCCAGTAGTACAGGGGCCTGGGCCGGGGAGCTGTTTTTT. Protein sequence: CASSTGAWAGELFF.

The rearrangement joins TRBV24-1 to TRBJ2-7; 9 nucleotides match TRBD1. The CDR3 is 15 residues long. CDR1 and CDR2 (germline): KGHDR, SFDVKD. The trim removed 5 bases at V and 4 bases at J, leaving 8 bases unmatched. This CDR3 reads CATSVEYRGHYEQYF. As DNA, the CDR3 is TGTGCCACCAGTGTTGAATACAGGGGGCATTACGAGCAGTACTTC.